This T cell receptor beta chain stems from a study of cytomegalovirus exposure and HLA in healthy donors. Study background: From donors who were HLA-typed, an early data release held approximately 84 million unique TCRs.

The CDR3 is 16 residues long. CDR1 and CDR2 from the germline V gene are SNHLY and FYNNEI. After removal of 5 bases from V and 4 bases from J, the junction contained 11 bases not matched to a gene. 60 Vbeta and 13 Jbeta primers were used in PCR. The data were produced by immunoSEQ multiplex PCR, yet TCRdb's version contains in-frame clones alone and is incomplete. The sample holds about 160,000 clones; 80% to 90% are singletons and the top ten take 13%. The chain is built from TRBV2 and TRBJ1-5; TRBD1 matches at 7 bases. Sequencing input: PBMCs. The TCR sequence derives from a woman aged 45-60 years in good health and CMV-seronegative. The DNA for the CDR3 is TGTGCCAGCAGTACCTTCTCAAAACAGGGGAATCAGCCCCAGCATTTT. This sequence encodes CASSTFSKQGNQPQHF.